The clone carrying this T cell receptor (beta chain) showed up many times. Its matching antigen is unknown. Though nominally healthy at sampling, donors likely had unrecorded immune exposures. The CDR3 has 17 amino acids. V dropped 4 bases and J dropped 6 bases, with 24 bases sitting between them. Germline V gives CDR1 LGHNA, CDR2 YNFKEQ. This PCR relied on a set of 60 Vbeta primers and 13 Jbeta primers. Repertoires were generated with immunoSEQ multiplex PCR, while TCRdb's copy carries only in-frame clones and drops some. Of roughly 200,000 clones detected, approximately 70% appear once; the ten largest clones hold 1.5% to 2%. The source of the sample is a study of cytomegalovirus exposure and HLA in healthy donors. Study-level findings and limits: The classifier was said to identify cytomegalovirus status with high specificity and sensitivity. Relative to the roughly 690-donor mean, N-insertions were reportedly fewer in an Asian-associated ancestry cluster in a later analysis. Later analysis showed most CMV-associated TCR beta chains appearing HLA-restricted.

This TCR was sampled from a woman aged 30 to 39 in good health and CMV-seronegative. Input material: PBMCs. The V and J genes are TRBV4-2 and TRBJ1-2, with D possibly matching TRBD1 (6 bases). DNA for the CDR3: TGTGCCAGCAGCCGTGTTGGGGGCCAGTCGCCTGAGGATGGCTACACCTTC. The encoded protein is CASSRVGGQSPEDGYTF.